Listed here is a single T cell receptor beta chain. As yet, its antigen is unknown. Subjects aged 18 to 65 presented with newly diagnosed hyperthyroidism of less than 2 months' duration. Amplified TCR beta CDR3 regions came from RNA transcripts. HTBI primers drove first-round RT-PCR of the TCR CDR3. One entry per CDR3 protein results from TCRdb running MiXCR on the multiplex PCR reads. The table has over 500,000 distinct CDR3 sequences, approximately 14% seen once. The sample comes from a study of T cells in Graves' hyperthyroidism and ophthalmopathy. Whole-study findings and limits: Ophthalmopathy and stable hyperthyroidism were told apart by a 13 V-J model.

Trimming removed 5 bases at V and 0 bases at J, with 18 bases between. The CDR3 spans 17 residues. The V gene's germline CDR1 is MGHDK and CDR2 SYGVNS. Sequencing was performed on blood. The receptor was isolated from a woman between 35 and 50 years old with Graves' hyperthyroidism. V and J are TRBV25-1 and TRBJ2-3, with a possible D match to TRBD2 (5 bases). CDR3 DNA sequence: TGTGCCAGCAGTCCCCGTGAGGGTGAGACTAGCACAGATACGCAGTATTTT. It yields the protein CASSPREGETSTDTQYF.